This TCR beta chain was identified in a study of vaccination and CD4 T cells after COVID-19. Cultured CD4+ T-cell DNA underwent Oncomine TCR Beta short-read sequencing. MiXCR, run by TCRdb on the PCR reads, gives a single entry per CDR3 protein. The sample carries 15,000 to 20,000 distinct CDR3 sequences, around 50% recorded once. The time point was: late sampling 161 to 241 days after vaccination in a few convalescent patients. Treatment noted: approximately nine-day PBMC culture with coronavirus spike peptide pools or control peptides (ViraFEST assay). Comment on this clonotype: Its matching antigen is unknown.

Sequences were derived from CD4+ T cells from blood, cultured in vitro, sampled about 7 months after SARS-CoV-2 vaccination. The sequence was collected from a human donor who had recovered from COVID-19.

DNA for the CDR3: TGCAGTGCTAGGAGATACCTAGCGGGATCTTCGGATACGCAGTATTTT. Its translation is CSARRYLAGSSDTQYF. The chain combines TRBV20-1 with TRBJ2-3; 9 nucleotides line up with TRBD2. J was trimmed by 6 bases and V by 3 bases; bases with no gene match: 13. Per germline, CDR1 DFQATT and CDR2 SNEGSKA (reference sequence). CDR3 length: 16 residues.